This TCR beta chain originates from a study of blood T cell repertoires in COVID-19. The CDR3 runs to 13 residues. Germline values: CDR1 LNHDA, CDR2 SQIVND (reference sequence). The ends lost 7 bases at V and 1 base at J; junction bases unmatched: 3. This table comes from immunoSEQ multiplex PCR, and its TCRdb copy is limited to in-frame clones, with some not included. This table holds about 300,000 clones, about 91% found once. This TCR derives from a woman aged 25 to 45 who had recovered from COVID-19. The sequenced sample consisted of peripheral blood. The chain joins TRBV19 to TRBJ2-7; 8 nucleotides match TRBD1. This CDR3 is CASNNRGSYEQYF. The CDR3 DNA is TGTGCCAGTAATAACAGGGGGTCCTACGAGCAGTACTTC.